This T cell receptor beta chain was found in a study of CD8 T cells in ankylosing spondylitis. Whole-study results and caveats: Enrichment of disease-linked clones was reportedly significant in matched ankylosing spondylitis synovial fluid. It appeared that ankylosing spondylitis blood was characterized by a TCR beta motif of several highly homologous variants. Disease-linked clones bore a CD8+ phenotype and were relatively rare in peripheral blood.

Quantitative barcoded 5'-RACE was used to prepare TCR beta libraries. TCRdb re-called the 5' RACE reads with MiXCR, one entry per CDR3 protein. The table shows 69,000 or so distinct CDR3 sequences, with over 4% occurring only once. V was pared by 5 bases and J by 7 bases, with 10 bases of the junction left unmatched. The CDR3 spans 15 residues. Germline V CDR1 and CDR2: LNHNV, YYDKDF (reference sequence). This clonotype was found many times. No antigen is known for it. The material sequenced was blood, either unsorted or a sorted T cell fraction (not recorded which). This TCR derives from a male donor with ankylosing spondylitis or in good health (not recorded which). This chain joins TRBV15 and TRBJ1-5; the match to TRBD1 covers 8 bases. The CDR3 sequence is CATSLGQGGSQPQHF. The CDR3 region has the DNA TGTGCCACCAGCCTTGGACAGGGAGGATCCCAGCCCCAGCATTTT.